The source of this TCR beta chain is a study of cytomegalovirus exposure and HLA in healthy donors. The PCR had 60 Vbeta and 13 Jbeta primers. TCRdb's copy holds only in-frame clones and misses some; the assay was immunoSEQ multiplex PCR. The sample lists tens of thousands of clones; less than 65% were seen once. Worth noting for this clone: Its antigen is as yet unknown.

Germline V gene lookup returns CDR1 SGHTA and CDR2 FQGNSA. This CDR3 is built from 13 residues. V lost 1 base and J lost 3, with 7 bases in between. General study findings and limits: An analysis done earlier found most TCR beta V segments productive about 87% or about 30% of the time.

The clonotype comes from a woman in her twenties or thirties in good health and CMV-seropositive. Input material: PBMCs. The J gene is TRBJ2-7, the V gene TRBV7-2; no clear D. The CDR3 spells CASSLGSNYEQYF. CDR3 DNA: TGTGCCAGCAGCTTAGGTTCTAACTACGAGCAGTACTTC.